This TCR beta chain is from a study of blood T cell repertoires in COVID-19. Study in general: Both acute and convalescent COVID-19 samples were obtained from the United States, Italy and Spain. T cells, B-cell-depleted T cells, or PBMCs provided the cDNA or gDNA that served as material.

This CDR3 is built from 17 residues. Looked up from germline, CDR1 is LGHNA and CDR2 is YNFKEQ. The J segment lost 7 bases and the V segment lost 0 bases, leaving 8 bases of the junction unmatched. Original methodology: Amplification of reference gene primers was used by the study to estimate nucleated cell counts. This table comes from immunoSEQ multiplex PCR, and its TCRdb copy is limited to in-frame clones, with some not included. The V and J calls and the clone size are those of that table, but D and trimming were determined from the DNA. The profile shows tens of thousands of clones, over 80% of them singletons.

V gene TRBV4-2 combines with J gene TRBJ1-6, with 8 bases fitting TRBD1. The receptor comes from an elderly woman with acute or convalescent COVID-19. The sequenced sample was peripheral blood. The CDR3 spells CASSQERPGTGNSPLHF. CDR3 DNA: TGTGCCAGCAGCCAAGAAAGACCCGGGACAGGCAATTCACCCCTCCACTTT.